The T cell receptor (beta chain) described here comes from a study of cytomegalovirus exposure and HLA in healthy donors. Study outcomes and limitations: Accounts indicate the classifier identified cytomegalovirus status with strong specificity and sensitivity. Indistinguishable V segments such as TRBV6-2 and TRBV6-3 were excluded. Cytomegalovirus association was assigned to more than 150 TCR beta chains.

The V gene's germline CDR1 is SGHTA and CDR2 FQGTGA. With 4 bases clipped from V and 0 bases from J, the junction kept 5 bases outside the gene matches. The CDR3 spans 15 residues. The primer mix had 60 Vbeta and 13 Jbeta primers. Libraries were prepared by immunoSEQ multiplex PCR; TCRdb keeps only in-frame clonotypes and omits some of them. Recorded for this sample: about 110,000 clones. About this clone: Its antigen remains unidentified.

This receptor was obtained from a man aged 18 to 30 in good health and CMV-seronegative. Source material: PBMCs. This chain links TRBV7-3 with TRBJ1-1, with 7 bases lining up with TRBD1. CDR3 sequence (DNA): TGTGCCAGCAGCTCTACAGGGGCATTGAACACTGAAGCTTTCTTT. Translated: CASSSTGALNTEAFF.